These 21 T cell receptor beta chains originate from one sample sequenced in a study of blood T cell repertoires in COVID-19. The assay was immunoSEQ multiplex PCR, and TCRdb's table has in-frame clones only and misses some. The table lists 90,000 to 120,000 clones, 65% to 80% of them singletons. The sequenced sample consisted of peripheral blood. The receptors were gathered from a man in his sixties or seventies with acute or convalescent COVID-19.

Concerning this clone itself: One end of the junction is discordant with germline, which a read error may explain. The chain employs TRBV13 and TRBJ2-7; 9 bases are a match to TRBD2. CDR1 is PRHDT, CDR2 FYEKMQ, per germline (reference sequence). The CDR3 extends over 12 amino acids. The CDR3 coding sequence is TGTGCCAGCAGCCTTGGGGGGGCTAGCGGGGCCTTC. The encoded protein is CASSLGGASGAF.

The CDR3 reads CASSSPGGGNTEAFF. The CDR3 bases are TGTGCCAGCAGCTCACCGGGGGGAGGGAACACTGAAGCTTTCTTT. The chain is built from TRBV5-6 and TRBJ1-1; TRBD1 might be the D (5 bases). The germline CDR1 and CDR2 sequences are SGHDT and YYEEEE. V was pared by 3 bases and J by 1 base, with 13 bases between. The CDR3 length is 15 residues.

The CDR3 reads CASSFSGANYGYTF. The CDR3 DNA sequence: TGTGCCAGCAGCTTTTCAGGCGCGAACTATGGCTACACCTTC. The chain has TRBV7-8 and TRBJ1-2, with D hard to call. Deletions cut 3 bases from V and 2 bases from J, with 10 bases between. This CDR3 comprises 14 residues. Germline V gene lookup returns CDR1 SGHVS and CDR2 FQNEAQ.

The rearrangement uses TRBV5-4 and TRBJ2-7; D is perhaps TRBD1 (6 bases). Per the germline V gene, CDR1 is SGHNT and CDR2 is YYREEE (reference sequence). The CDR3 runs to 13 residues. V was trimmed by 2 bases and J by 5 bases, leaving 11 bases between them. The CDR3 bases are TGTGCCAGCAGCTTACAGGGTCTAGACGAGCAGTACTTC. Protein product: CASSLQGLDEQYF.

Concerning this clone itself: At one of its ends the junction is not consistent with the germline gene, which may arise from a read error. The chain employs TRBV7-7 and TRBJ2-1, with 9 bases lining up with TRBD1. The germline CDR1 and CDR2 sequences are SSHAT and FNYEAQ (reference sequence). There are 16 residues in the CDR3. DNA of the CDR3: TGTGCTAGCAGCCCTTATTCCGGGACAGGGTACAATGAGCAGTTCTTC. Translated: CASSPYSGTGYNEQFF. The whole variable domain, filled in from reference TRBV7-7 and TRBJ2-1, reads GAGVSQSPRYKVTKRGQDVTLRCDPISSHATLYWYQQALGQGPEFLTYFNYEAQPDKSGLPSDRFSAERPEGSISTLTIQRTEQRDSAMYRCASSPYSGTGYNEQFFGPGTRLTVL.

This clone has more than one count but fewer than ten. The rearrangement joins TRBV11-3 to TRBJ2-3, with D unresolved. CDR3 size: 13 residues. Trimming removed 5 bases from V and 2 bases from J, with 8 bases in between. Germline V CDR1 and CDR2: SGHNT, YENEEA. The CDR3 sequence: CASSPRDTDTQYF. CDR3 DNA: TGTGCCAGCAGCCCCCGAGACACAGATACGCAGTATTTT.

The J gene is TRBJ1-2, the V gene TRBV6-5, with unresolved D. Trimming left V 7 bases short and J 7 bases short, with 19 bases between. Germline loops: CDR1 MNHEY, CDR2 SVGAGI. The CDR3 runs 14 residues. The CDR3: CASKVRALGGGYTF. CDR3 coding DNA: TGTGCCAGCAAGGTTAGGGCCCTGGGAGGTGGCTACACCTTC.

This chain joins TRBV6-2 or TRBV6-3 and TRBJ2-3; 12 positions agree with TRBD2. J gave up 3 bases and V 4 bases, and 5 bases lay outside the gene matches. The CDR3 sequence is 16 residues long. Looked up from germline, CDR1 is MNHEY and CDR2 is SVGEGT. The CDR3 here is CASSWLTSGGTDTQYF. CDR3 sequence (DNA): TGTGCCAGCAGTTGGCTGACTAGCGGGGGAACAGATACGCAGTATTTT.

The rearrangement uses TRBV5-1 and TRBJ1-5, with D possibly TRBD1 on 6 matching bases. CDR1 SGHRS and CDR2 YFSETQ come from the germline V gene. Trimming cost V 0 bases and J 6 bases, with 7 bases left between them. This CDR3 spans 13 amino acids. The CDR3 protein is CASSLEGGQPQHF. The CDR3 bases are TGCGCCAGCAGCTTGGAAGGGGGTCAGCCCCAGCATTTT.

The V and J genes are TRBV6-6 and TRBJ1-1; perhaps TRBD1 as D (5 bases). The germline V gene encodes CDR1 MNHNY and CDR2 SVGAGI (reference sequence). V was cut by 0 bases and J by 1 base, with 6 bases left in between. CDR3 length: 14 residues. CDR3 coding DNA: TGTGCCAGCAGTTACTCGCAGGGGAACACTGAAGCTTTCTTT. Protein sequence: CASSYSQGNTEAFF.

V usage is TRBV3-1 (or the pseudogene TRBV3-2) and J usage is TRBJ1-5, with D tentatively TRBD1 (6 bases). The germline V and J ends were trimmed by 1 base and 2 bases, with 9 bases remaining between them. CDR1 and CDR2 (germline): LGHDT, YNNKEL (reference sequence). The CDR3 has 15 amino acids. The CDR3 reads CASSQGAGGNQPQHF. CDR3 in DNA: TGTGCCAGCAGCCAAGGAGCAGGGGGCAATCAGCCCCAGCATTTT.

The chain links TRBV7-8 to TRBJ2-5, with 7 bases lining up with TRBD1. Per the germline V gene, CDR1 is SGHVS and CDR2 is FQNEAQ. Germline trimming cut 1 base from V and 5 bases from J; bases unmatched to any gene: 7. The CDR3 loop spans 15 amino acids. CDR3 bases: TGTGCCAGCAGCTTAGGACAGGGTAGGAAGGAGACCCAGTACTTC. Its translation is CASSLGQGRKETQYF. The variable domain in full, with the rest retrieved from reference TRBV7-8 and TRBJ2-5, is GAGVSQSPRYKVAKRGQDVALRCDPISGHVSLFWYQQALGQGPEFLTYFQNEAQLDKSGLPSDRFFAERPEGSVSTLKIQRTQQEDSAVYLCASSLGQGRKETQYFGPGTRLLVL.

The chain joins TRBV6-1 to TRBJ2-1; 9 nucleotides agree with TRBD2. Germline CDR1 and CDR2: MNHNS and SASEGT. The V and J ends lost 3 bases and 4 bases, in that order; junction bases with no gene match: 13. CDR3 size: 18 residues. The CDR3 loop is CASSDPERLAGPYNEQFF. CDR3 DNA: TGTGCCAGCAGTGACCCCGAGCGGCTAGCGGGACCTTACAATGAGCAGTTCTTC.

V and J are TRBV5-4 and TRBJ1-2; perhaps TRBD1 as D (6 bases). Trimming left V 0 bases short and J 1 base short, with 16 bases between. This CDR3 has 17 amino acids. Germline V gives CDR1 SGHNT, CDR2 YYREEE (reference sequence). CDR3 loop: CASSLGSVGGHNYGYTF. The CDR3 DNA is TGTGCCAGCAGCTTGGGGTCAGTCGGGGGGCATAACTATGGCTACACCTTC.

This clone was seen a handful of times. The same CDR3 is also encoded by other DNA sequences in this sample. The rearrangement joins TRBV15 to TRBJ1-6; the match to TRBD1 covers 7 bases. The CDR3 is 15 amino acids. Trimming removed 0 bases from V and 8 bases from J; junction bases left unmatched: 4. Germline V gene lookup returns CDR1 LNHNV and CDR2 YYDKDF (reference sequence). CDR3 bases: TGTGCCACCAGCAGAGACGGGCAGGGGGATTCACCCCTCCACTTT. Its translation is CATSRDGQGDSPLHF.

The gene calls are TRBV5-1 and TRBJ1-2, with 9 positions matching TRBD1. Germline CDR1 reads SGHRS; CDR2 reads YFSETQ. The CDR3 contains 14 residues. With V trimmed by 3 bases and J by 8 bases, 8 bases remained unmatched. The CDR3 loop is CASSSGQGLGGYTF. The CDR3 DNA reads as TGCGCCAGCAGCTCGGGACAGGGTTTGGGGGGCTACACCTTC.

This clone was counted a few times. This chain uses TRBV29-1 with TRBJ2-7; tentatively, D is TRBD2 (6 bases). The ends were cut back, 4 bases at V and 5 bases at J, with 12 bases in the middle. The CDR3 extends over 12 amino acids. Per germline, CDR1 SQVTM and CDR2 ANQGSEA. The CDR3 spells CSVAGEMDEQYF. The CDR3 bases are TGCAGCGTTGCGGGGGAGATGGACGAGCAGTACTTC.

This rearrangement joins TRBV29-1 to TRBJ1-2, with TRBD1 identical over 7 bases. The CDR3 is 12 amino acids. After removal of 4 bases from V and 4 bases from J, the junction contained 3 bases not matched to a gene. CDR1 is SQVTM and CDR2 is ANQGSEA in the germline V gene. Here the CDR3 DNA reads TGCAGCGTTGGGGCAGGGGGCTATGGCTACACCTTC. This gives the protein CSVGAGGYGYTF.

The chain uses TRBV2 and TRBJ2-7, with TRBD2 identical over 11 bases. The CDR3 has 13 amino acids. Per the germline V gene, CDR1 is SNHLY and CDR2 is FYNNEI. V dropped 6 bases and J dropped 4; count of bases not matched to a gene: 2. The CDR3 DNA is TGTGCCAGCAGGACTAGCGGGGTTTACGAGCAGTACTTC. It is translated as CASRTSGVYEQYF.

The rearrangement joins TRBV13 to TRBJ2-1; TRBD1 agrees at 7 bases. V gave up 4 bases and J gave up 5 bases; unmatched junction bases: 17. This CDR3 is 18 amino acids long. The V gene's germline CDR1 is PRHDT and CDR2 FYEKMQ (reference sequence). DNA of the CDR3: TGTGCCAGCAGCTATTACAGGGGACCCACTCCCTTTAACAATGAGCAGTTCTTC. Protein sequence: CASSYYRGPTPFNNEQFF.

The J gene is TRBJ1-6, the V gene TRBV19; possibly TRBD1 for D (5 bases). V lost 5 bases, J lost 8 bases, and 16 bases lay in between. The germline CDR1 and CDR2 sequences are LNHDA and SQIVND (reference sequence). CDR3 length equals 15 residues. CDR3: CASSLLAGQDSPLHF. CDR3 DNA: TGTGCCAGTAGTCTACTCGCAGGGCAGGATTCACCCCTCCACTTT.